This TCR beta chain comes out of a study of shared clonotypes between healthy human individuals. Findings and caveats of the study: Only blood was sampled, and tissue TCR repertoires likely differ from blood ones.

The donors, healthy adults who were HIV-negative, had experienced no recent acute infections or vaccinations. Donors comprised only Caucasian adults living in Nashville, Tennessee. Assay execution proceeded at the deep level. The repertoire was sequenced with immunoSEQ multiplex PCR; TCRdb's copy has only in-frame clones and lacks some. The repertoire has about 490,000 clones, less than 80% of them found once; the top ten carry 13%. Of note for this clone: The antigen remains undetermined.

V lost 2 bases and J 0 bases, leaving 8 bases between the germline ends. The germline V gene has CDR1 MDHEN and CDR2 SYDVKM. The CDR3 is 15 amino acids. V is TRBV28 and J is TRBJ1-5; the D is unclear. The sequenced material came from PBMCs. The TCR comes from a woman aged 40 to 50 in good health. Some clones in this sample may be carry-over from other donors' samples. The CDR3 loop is CASSLRSLSNQPQHF. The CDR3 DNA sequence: TGTGCCAGCAGTTTACGCAGCCTTAGCAATCAGCCCCAGCATTTT.